The rows below give T cell receptor beta chains drawn from one sample of a study of response to subunit inactivated influenza vaccine. TCRdb re-called the RT-PCR reads with MiXCR, one entry per CDR3 protein. The sample holds about 700,000 distinct CDR3 sequences, approximately 13% seen once. Sequenced here: PBMCs from blood, sampled approximately 15 days before vaccination. Source of these receptors: a man aged 50 to 59 who received an inactivated influenza vaccine. Both conserved end residues are part of each CDR3. Each record gives: clone size, J gene, D gene, V gene, CDR3 DNA, CDR3 protein. D genes are given only for firm matches. Clone size is not always given. Where it is, it says once, few, many or a class for expanded clones.

>.|TRBJ2-7|.|TRBV7-2
TGTGCCAGCAGCTTAGCTGGGGTCGCGGACACCTACGAGCAGTACTTC
CASSLAGVADTYEQYF
>.|TRBJ2-1|TRBD2|TRBV20-1
TGCAGTGCTAGAGGAAGCGGGAGCTCCTACAATGAGCAGTTCTTC
CSARGSGSSYNEQFF
>few|TRBJ2-5|TRBD1|TRBV28
TGTGCCAGCAGTCGGACAGGCCGGCGGGAGACCCAGTACTTC
CASSRTGRRETQYF
>.|TRBJ2-3|.|TRBV9
TGTGCCAGCAGCTTCGGAGGCGGGGGCCGGGCAGATACGCAGTATTTT
CASSFGGGGRADTQYF
>many|TRBJ2-1|.|TRBV5-1
TGCGCCAGCAGCTTGGGAGTGACTCATACGCCTGAGTTCTTC
CASSLGVTHTPEFF
>few|TRBJ2-6|.|TRBV7-6
TGTGCCAGCAGCTTAGTACCGGGGAACTCTGGGGCCAACGTCCTGACTTTC
CASSLVPGNSGANVLTF
>few|TRBJ2-1|TRBD2|TRBV7-2
TGTGCGAACAGACTAGCGGGAGCCGGGGGGTCTCATGAGCAGTTCTTC
CANRLAGAGGSHEQFF
>few|TRBJ2-1|.|TRBV11-1
TGTGCCAGCAGCTTAGCTGGGCTTGGTGAGCAGTTCTTC
CASSLAGLGEQFF
>few|TRBJ1-1|.|TRBV6-1
TGTGCCAGCAGTCCGAGACAGCCAAGAGAAGCTTTCTTT
CASSPRQPREAFF
>many|TRBJ2-7|.|TRBV11-2
TGTGCCAGCAGCTTAGGGGCAGGGAACCCCTACGAGCAGTACTTC
CASSLGAGNPYEQYF
>.|TRBJ1-5|TRBD1|TRBV4-1
TGCGCCAGCAGCCCGGCCCCGGGACAGAATCAGCCCCAGCATTTT
CASSPAPGQNQPQHF
>few|TRBJ2-7|.|TRBV20-1
TGCAGTGCTAGTCAATATGGCAGGGGCTACGAGCAGTACTTC
CSASQYGRGYEQYF